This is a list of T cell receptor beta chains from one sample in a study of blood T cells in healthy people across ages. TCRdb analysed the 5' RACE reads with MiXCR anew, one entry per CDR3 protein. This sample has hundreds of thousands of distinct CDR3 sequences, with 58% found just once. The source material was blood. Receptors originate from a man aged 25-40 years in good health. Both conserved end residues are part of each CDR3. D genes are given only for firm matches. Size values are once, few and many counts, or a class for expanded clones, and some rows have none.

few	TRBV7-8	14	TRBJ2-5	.	TGTGCCAGCTCACCAGCGCGAGCCCAAGAGACCCAGTACTTC	CASSPARAQETQYF
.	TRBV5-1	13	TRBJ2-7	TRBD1	TGCGCCACCAGGAGGACAGGGGATTACGAGCAGTACTTC	CATRRTGDYEQYF
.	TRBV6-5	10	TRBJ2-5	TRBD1	TGTGTGACAGGGGAAGAGACCCAGTACTTC	CVTGEETQYF
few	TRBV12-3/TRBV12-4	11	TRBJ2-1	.	TGTGCCAGCAGAACCCTCAATGAGCAGTTCTTC	CASRTLNEQFF
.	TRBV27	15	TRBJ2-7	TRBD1	TGTGCCAGCAGTCCGCTGGACAGGGGCGTCGGCGAGCAGTACTTC	CASSPLDRGVGEQYF
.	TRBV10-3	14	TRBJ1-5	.	TGTGCCATCAGTGAGGCAGGAGGTCTACAGCCCCAGCATTTT	CAISEAGGLQPQHF
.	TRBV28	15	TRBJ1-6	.	TGTGCCAGCAGTCCCGACTCCCCGAGAGGTTCACCCCTCCACTTT	CASSPDSPRGSPLHF
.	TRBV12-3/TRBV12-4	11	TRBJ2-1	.	TGTGCCAGCACCCCGGGGAATGAGCAGTTCTTC	CASTPGNEQFF
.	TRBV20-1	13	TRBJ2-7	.	TGCAGTGCTAGAGATCACAAATCCTACGAGCAGTACTTC	CSARDHKSYEQYF
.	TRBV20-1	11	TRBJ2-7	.	TGCAGTGCTGGATCAGATTACGAGCAGTACTTC	CSAGSDYEQYF
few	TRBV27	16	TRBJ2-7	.	TGTGCCAGCAGGAAATCGGGACTCTCGGTTTCGGGGGAGCAGTACTTC	CASRKSGLSVSGEQYF
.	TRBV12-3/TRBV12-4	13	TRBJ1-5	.	TGTGCCAGCAGCTACGCTAGCAATCAGCCCCAGCATTTT	CASSYASNQPQHF
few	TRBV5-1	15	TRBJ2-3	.	TGCGCCAGCAGCCCAGGGGCGGGGAGCACAGATACGCAGTATTTT	CASSPGAGSTDTQYF
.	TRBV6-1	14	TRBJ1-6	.	TGTGCCAGCAGTGGAGCGCAGTATAATTCACCCCTCCACTTT	CASSGAQYNSPLHF